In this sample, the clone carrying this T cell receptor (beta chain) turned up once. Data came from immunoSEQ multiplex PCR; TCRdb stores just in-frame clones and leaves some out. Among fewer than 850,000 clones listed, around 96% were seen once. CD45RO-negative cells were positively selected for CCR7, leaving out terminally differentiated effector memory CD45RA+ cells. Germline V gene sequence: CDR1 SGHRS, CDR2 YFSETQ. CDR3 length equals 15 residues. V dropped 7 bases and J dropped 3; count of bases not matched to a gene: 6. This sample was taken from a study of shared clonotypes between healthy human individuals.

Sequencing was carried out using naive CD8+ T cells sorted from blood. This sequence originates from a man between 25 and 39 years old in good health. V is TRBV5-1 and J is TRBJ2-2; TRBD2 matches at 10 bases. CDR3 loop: CASGSSGSDTGELFF. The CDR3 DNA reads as TGCGCCAGCGGCTCTAGCGGGAGCGACACCGGGGAGCTGTTTTTT. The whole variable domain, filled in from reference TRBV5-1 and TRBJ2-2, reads KAGVTQTPRYLIKTRGQQVTLSCSPISGHRSVSWYQQTPGQGLQFLFEYFSETQRNKGNFPGRFSGRQFSNSRSEMNVSTLELGDSALYLCASGSSGSDTGELFFGEGSRLTVL.